Each of the 14 T cell receptor beta chains below was sequenced from the same sample in a study of blood T cell repertoires in COVID-19. Assay: immunoSEQ multiplex PCR; the TCRdb copy retains only in-frame clones and omits some. The data show about 490,000 clones, 80% to 90% seen once. The material sequenced was peripheral blood. Receptors were obtained from a human donor in a cohort sampled during active COVID-19.

J is TRBJ1-1 and V is TRBV9; D may be TRBD1 (5 bases). This CDR3 region has 13 residues. Germline V CDR1 and CDR2: SGDLS, YYNGEE. Trimming cost V 3 bases and J 7 bases, with 13 bases left between them. The CDR3 reads CASSGEGQNEAFF. In nucleotides, the CDR3 is TGTGCCAGCAGCGGCGAAGGACAAAATGAAGCTTTCTTT. The full variable domain, in which reference TRBV9 and TRBJ1-1 provide the parts outside the CDR3, is DSGVTQTPKHLITATGQRVTLRCSPRSGDLSVYWYQQSLDQGLQFLIQYYNGEERAKGNILERFSAQQFPDLHSELNLSSLELGDSALYFCASSGEGQNEAFFGQGTRLTVV.

This clone appeared a few times. The chain recombines TRBV9 with TRBJ2-2; D might be TRBD1 (6 bases). V was clipped by 0 bases and J by 6 bases, with 12 bases between them. CDR3 size: 15 residues. The germline V gene has CDR1 SGDLS and CDR2 YYNGEE. CDR3 loop: CASSVEPQGPGELFF. The CDR3 nucleotides are TGTGCCAGCAGCGTAGAGCCTCAGGGGCCCGGGGAGCTGTTTTTT.

The genes are TRBV21-1 and TRBJ1-5. TRBV21-1 is annotated as a pseudogene. The CDR3 is 8 amino acids. CDR3 loop: CASSNRHF. The CDR3 nucleotides read TGTGCCAGCAGCAACCGGCATTTT.

The chain has TRBV28 and TRBJ2-2, with TRBD2 matching 11 bases. The CDR3 runs 16 residues. Germline V gives CDR1 MDHEN, CDR2 SYDVKM. After removal of 7 bases from V and 6 bases from J, the junction contained 10 bases not matched to a gene. This CDR3 is CASTMATSGIAGELFF. The CDR3 nucleotides read TGTGCCAGCACCATGGCGACTAGCGGGATCGCCGGGGAGCTGTTTTTT.

This clone was observed once. The chain is built from TRBV9 and TRBJ1-1; D is possibly TRBD1 (6 bases). Germline V gene data show CDR1 as SGDLS and CDR2 as YYNGEE. The CDR3 extends over 13 amino acids. The V end was cut by 0 bases, the J end by 6 bases, with 9 bases between. CDR3 region: CASSVEAGAEAFF. The CDR3 DNA reads TGTGCCAGCAGCGTAGAGGCAGGGGCTGAAGCTTTCTTT.

The rearrangement joins TRBV28 to TRBJ2-2; 7 bases map to TRBD2. Germline V gene sequence: CDR1 MDHEN, CDR2 SYDVKM. CDR3 length equals 16 residues. V lost 2 bases to trimming and J lost 1 base; unmatched junction nucleotides: 4. This CDR3 reads CASSLRGVLNTGELFF. The CDR3, as DNA: TGTGCCAGCAGTTTACGGGGGGTCCTGAACACCGGGGAGCTGTTTTTT.

Only one count was recorded for this clone. V is TRBV5-1 and J is TRBJ2-2, with 10 bases that match TRBD1. The CDR3 length is 16 residues. Germline V gives CDR1 SGHRS, CDR2 YFSETQ. J was trimmed by 2 bases and V by 2 bases; bases with no gene match: 3. The CDR3 sequence: CASSFRQGANTGELFF. For the CDR3, the DNA is TGCGCCAGCAGCTTCCGACAGGGGGCAAACACCGGGGAGCTGTTTTTT.

This sequence joins TRBV2 and TRBJ1-1; 11 bases line up with TRBD1. The germline CDR1 and CDR2 sequences are SNHLY and FYNNEI. This CDR3 spans 14 amino acids. The trim removed 8 bases at V and 7 bases at J, leaving 9 bases unmatched. Here the CDR3 DNA reads TGTGCCAGCTCACAGGACAGGGGGCCGGGTGAAGCTTTCTTT. Translating gives CASSQDRGPGEAFF.

The rearrangement links TRBV4-2 to TRBJ1-2, with TRBD1 identical over 7 bases. V shed 2 bases and J 5 bases; nucleotides not matched to a gene: 5. The CDR3 is 14 amino acids. Germline assignment: CDR1 LGHNA and CDR2 YNFKEQ. CDR3 protein: CASSQQDREYGYTF. For the CDR3, the DNA is TGTGCCAGCAGCCAACAAGACAGGGAGTATGGCTACACCTTC.

The chain links TRBV30 to TRBJ1-5; weak D call: TRBD1 (6 bases). The CDR3 is made up of 13 amino acids. V gave up 5 bases and J gave up 3 bases, with 11 bases separating them. CDR1 and CDR2 from the germline V gene are GTSNPN and SVGIG (reference sequence). The CDR3 region is CAWEQGFNQPQHF. Written as DNA, the CDR3 is TGTGCCTGGGAACAGGGATTCAATCAGCCCCAGCATTTT.

The chain links TRBV30 to TRBJ1-4; D gene uncertain. V gave up 0 bases and J gave up 2 bases, with 7 bases separating them. Looked up from germline, CDR1 is GTSNPN and CDR2 is SVGIG (reference sequence). The CDR3 runs to 14 residues. The chain's CDR3 is CAWSVGGTNEKLFF. The DNA for the CDR3 is TGTGCCTGGAGTGTAGGAGGGACTAATGAAAAACTGTTTTTT.

The chain recombines TRBV15 with TRBJ1-1; 8 positions agree with TRBD1. Germline CDR1 reads LNHNV; CDR2 reads YYDKDF (reference sequence). CDR3 length equals 15 residues. The ends lost 3 bases at V and 1 base at J; junction bases unmatched: 4. In DNA form, the CDR3 reads TGTGCCACCAGCAGGGGGGACAGGACGAACACTGAAGCTTTCTTT. Residues: CATSRGDRTNTEAFF.

V and J are TRBV7-3 and TRBJ2-2, with 9 bases aligning to TRBD2. The V segment lost 8 bases and the J segment 7 bases; nucleotides outside the gene matches: 8. The germline V gene has CDR1 SGHTA and CDR2 FQGTGA. The CDR3 spans 14 residues. CDR3 nucleotide sequence: TGTGCCAGCCAAGAGCGGGAGGCGATCGGGGAGCTGTTTTTT. Protein product: CASQEREAIGELFF.

Only a few counts were recorded for this clone. This chain joins TRBV9 and TRBJ2-5, with D unclear. V was pared by 4 bases and J by 4 bases, with 5 bases between. The CDR3 sequence is 11 residues long. CDR1 and CDR2 from the germline V gene are SGDLS and YYNGEE. This CDR3 reads CASSLGETQYF. Here the CDR3 DNA reads TGTGCCAGCAGCCTCGGAGAGACCCAGTACTTC. The whole variable domain, filled in from reference TRBV9 and TRBJ2-5, reads DSGVTQTPKHLITATGQRVTLRCSPRSGDLSVYWYQQSLDQGLQFLIQYYNGEERAKGNILERFSAQQFPDLHSELNLSSLELGDSALYFCASSLGETQYFGPGTRLLVL.